Here is one T cell receptor beta chain with its context. These data originate in a study of blood T cell repertoires in COVID-19. Only in-frame clones appear in the TCRdb table, and some are missing; sequencing was by immunoSEQ multiplex PCR. The data contain 300,000 to 350,000 clones, roughly 90% of them seen just once; the ten biggest clones take up roughly 4%. The source of this sequence is a woman in her sixties with COVID-19, enrolled during active disease. The sample consisted of peripheral blood.

The CDR3, as DNA: TGCAGTGTTGCCCCGGGAGCTGAAGCTTTCTTT. It translates to CSVAPGAEAFF. This rearrangement joins TRBV20-1 to TRBJ1-1; no clear D. Looked up from germline, CDR1 is DFQATT and CDR2 is SNEGSKA (reference sequence). This CDR3 contains 11 residues. V lost 7 bases and J lost 6, with 12 bases in between.